Sequencing of this T cell receptor beta chain was carried out in a study of beta chain features in type 1 diabetes. Study information: Sorted cell examination encompassed around 100,000,000 cells across all samples. Findings and limits, study-wide: Patients' naive, central memory and regulatory TCRB repertoires appeared more alike than those of healthy donors. When Type 1 diabetes patients were examined, their TCRB CDR3s proved moderately but significantly shorter in all four CD4+ subsets.

The CDR3 is 14 residues long. The germline V gene has CDR1 GTSNPN and CDR2 SVGIG (reference sequence). Trimming removed 4 bases from V and 5 bases from J; junction bases left unmatched: 7. Post-sort purity exceeded 98% for all sorted populations. Since all of the isolated RNA was reverse transcribed, expressed TCRB transcripts were what got sequenced. Measured with immunoSEQ multiplex PCR; TCRdb has only the in-frame clones, and not every one. The profile shows a few hundred thousand clones, about a sixth of them singletons. A few counts support this clone. Its antigen is unknown. The clonotype comes from a man between 25 and 39 years old with type 1 diabetes. The V gene is TRBV30, the J gene TRBJ2-1; TRBD2 matches 8 bases. Sequencing was carried out using naive CD4+ T cells from blood. For the CDR3, the DNA is TGTGCCTGGACACCGGGAGGGGTTAACAATGAGCAGTTCTTC. Its protein is CAWTPGGVNNEQFF. Complete variable domain (other parts from reference TRBV30 and TRBJ2-1): SQTIHQWPATLVQPVGSPLSLECTVEGTSNPNLYWYRQAAGRGLQLLFYSVGIGQISSEVPQNLSASRPQDRQFILSSKKLLLSDSGFYLCAWTPGGVNNEQFFGPGTRLTVL.